This TCR beta chain was sequenced during a study of OX40 agonist ivuxolimab in advanced cancers. On the study more broadly: Dose-escalation patients suffered from hepatocellular carcinoma, melanoma, renal cell or head and neck cancer. Cohort: about 80% men, mean age about 60, aged roughly 23 to 90.

Produced via immunoSEQ multiplex PCR; TCRdb's table is partial and in-frame only. The table lists tens of thousands of clones, about 74% of them singletons. With 7 bases removed from V and 2 bases from J, the gap between germline ends came to 23 bases. Germline V gene sequence: CDR1 MDHEN, CDR2 SYDVKM. There are 17 residues in the CDR3. The study, taken as a whole, reports: Antigens targeted by the expanded peripheral T cells were not determined.

With respect to this clone: Its specificity is not known.

This specimen was CD4+ or CD8+ T cells sorted from blood, taken in a trial of the OX40 agonist ivuxolimab. The rearrangement links TRBV28 to TRBJ1-2; D is perhaps TRBD1 (6 bases). This TCR was recovered from an adult with an advanced solid tumor such as melanoma, head and neck, liver or kidney cancer. In DNA, the CDR3 is TGTGCCAGCACCCCGTTAACAGGGACATATGAGAACTATGGCTACACCTTC. Its translation is CASTPLTGTYENYGYTF.